What follows is one T cell receptor beta chain and its context. Its target antigen remains unknown. No much larger clonotype is one base removed from it; base qualities were not supplied. A robust, sensitive protocol for the amplification, sequencing and analysis of TCRs was described in the study, in which 3' ligation of a UMI-containing oligonucleotide to TCR cDNA was used. Whole blood analysis involved drawing roughly 2.4 ml of peripheral blood from adult healthy volunteers into Tempus tubes and then extracting RNA following the manufacturer's instructions. Total RNA was used without cell sorting and was treated with RQ1 DNase before reverse transcription, with a target input of about 1 to 1000 ng. Libraries were prepared from skin biopsies and whole blood so that pipeline robustness could be tested in samples in which T cells form a minority population. V ends up 3 bases short and J 3 bases short, with an unmatched junction base count of 7. From cysteine to phenylalanine, the CDR3 is 16 amino acids long. Only the CDR3 DNA stays, 48 bases, in frame from base 1. The germline V gene specifies SGHTA as CDR1 and FQGNSA as CDR2.

The sample originates from a study of naive and memory T cell subsets (dated by TCRdb to about 2017). Regarding the study in general: The figure summarizing these samples reported 10 or so blood donors, 7 tuberculin skin test biopsies and 3 saline control biopsies. PCR2 was typically performed as a SYBR Green qPCR that was stopped at a set threshold, although end-point PCR (around 6 cycles) could be used instead for low-input samples. What the study reported, not specific to this receptor: The potential sensitivity of the RNA-based method to TCR transcript changes with T cell activation and differentiation was acknowledged.

The library was obtained by 5' RACE. The ligated cDNA was amplified in four rounds of PCR with nested alpha and beta constant region primers together with the SP2 primer. For the blood and skin samples, reverse transcription of TCR RNA was done with SuperScript IV along with alpha and beta constant region primers. An oligonucleotide carrying the Illumina SP2 primer and a UMI was ligated to the cDNA 3' end using T4 RNA ligase 1. The 12-nucleotide UMI consisted of two random hexamers with an eight-base spacer between the hexamers to prevent hairpin formation. TCR alpha and beta chain libraries were processed separately from the second PCR onward, with dual indexing for multiplexing. After pooling, the indexed libraries were analyzed by capillary electrophoresis and sequenced on either an Illumina MiSeq or NextSeq. To boost base diversity and improve cluster recognition, PhiX DNA at about 5-7.5% was spiked into the libraries. The published analysis was carried out like this. UMIs were extracted from read 2 by Demultiplexor and combined with the TCR sequence from read 1, and reads were split according to sample indices. Decombinator identified V and J genes and V-J junctions and gave each TCR a five-part identifier that included V and J deletions. Collapsinator used UMIs to correct sequencing errors and PCR amplification heterogeneity, yielding UMI-based abundance per TCR. Identifiers were converted to nucleotide sequence by CDR3Translator and translated to amino acids, and CDR3 regions were extracted on the basis of terminal motifs. After normalization to the amount of input RNA, the error-corrected alpha and beta TCR counts from blood and from skin were compared. TCRdb reprocessing: public reads trimmed at Q25 with fastp, clones called with MiXCR, in-frame beta chains kept. Every CDR3 protein is listed once, alongside the most common genes and DNA of its rows. The V and J calls, along with clone size, are taken from TCRdb and not from the paper's own processing. This sample gives around 56,000 distinct CDR3 sequences in total; approximately 8% of them show up just once. Approximately 9.7% of the sample goes to the ten largest clones.

This receptor was obtained from a female donor in good health. The rearrangement combines TRBV7-2 with TRBJ2-5; 10 nucleotides in the junction match TRBD1. The DNA sequence is TGTGCCAGCAGCTTCGCTTTAGGGACAGGGGAAGAGACCCAGTACTTC. This codes for CASSFALGTGEETQYF.